This TCR beta chain is drawn from a study of response to subunit inactivated influenza vaccine. Study observations and caveats: Every seasonal influenza vaccination brings in few new T cells, the authors suggested.

This CDR3 has 15 residues. The germline V gene encodes CDR1 SGHAT and CDR2 FQNNGV. The V and J ends lost 5 bases and 5 bases, in that order; junction bases with no gene match: 5. With respect to this clonotype: Its specificity is not known.

TCRdb reprocessed the RT-PCR reads with MiXCR, giving one entry per CDR3 protein. The table records more than 700,000 distinct CDR3 sequences, 21% of them present only once. The sequence derives from a man aged 50-59 years who received an inactivated influenza vaccine. The chain combines TRBV11-2 with TRBJ2-2, with TRBD1 identical over 10 bases. The sequenced sample was PBMCs from blood, obtained 5 days after vaccination. The CDR3 here is CASSRDRGRTGELFF. CDR3 in DNA: TGTGCCAGCAGCCGCGACAGGGGGCGGACCGGGGAGCTGTTTTTT.